The 21 T cell receptor beta chains below come from one sample, sequenced in a study of blood T cell repertoires in COVID-19. Clones were read by immunoSEQ multiplex PCR, and TCRdb kept only the in-frame ones, dropping some. The table has 150,000 to 200,000 clones, around four fifths seen once. Sequencing used peripheral blood. The receptors were sampled from a woman aged 80 or over with acute or convalescent COVID-19.

This sequence joins TRBV6-6 and TRBJ2-7, with TRBD2 identical over 11 bases. The CDR3 covers 15 residues. Looked up from germline, CDR1 is MNHNY and CDR2 is SVGAGI (reference sequence). V lost 5 bases to trimming and J lost 9 bases; unmatched junction nucleotides: 12. The CDR3 reads CASSTPGLAALRQYF. The CDR3 DNA reads as TGTGCCAGCAGTACGCCGGGACTAGCGGCCCTGCGGCAGTACTTC.

This chain links TRBV14 with TRBJ2-2, with TRBD2 as a possible D gene (6 bases). The germline V gene has CDR1 SGHDN and CDR2 FVKESK. V dropped 4 bases and J dropped 5 bases, with 20 bases sitting between them. The CDR3 length is 17 residues. The CDR3 coding sequence is TGTGCCAGCAGCCTCCTAACGGCTAGCGTTTCGACCGGGGAGCTGTTTTTT. This sequence encodes CASSLLTASVSTGELFF.

This clone was found once. This chain links TRBV5-1 with TRBJ2-5, with D unclear. Trimming took 0 bases from V and 5 from J, leaving 8 bases between them. This CDR3 has 13 amino acids. CDR1 is SGHRS, CDR2 YFSETQ, per germline. The CDR3 region has the DNA TGCGCCAGCAGCTTGGCCCTGCAGGAGACCCAGTACTTC. It encodes CASSLALQETQYF.

This rearrangement joins TRBV9 to TRBJ2-3; the D gene is possibly TRBD2 (5 bases). Germline V lookup: CDR1 SGDLS, CDR2 YYNGEE. This CDR3 spans 14 amino acids. V was cut by 4 bases and J by 2 bases, with 11 bases left in between. The CDR3 loop is CASSPSGSTDTQYF. DNA for the CDR3: TGTGCCAGCAGCCCGAGCGGATCCACAGATACGCAGTATTTT.

The chain combines TRBV5-1 with TRBJ2-7; 8 bases are a match to TRBD1. The CDR3 totals 14 residues. V gave up 5 bases and J gave up 4 bases; unmatched junction bases: 8. Germline-derived CDR1 and CDR2 are SGHRS and YFSETQ. This CDR3 is CASSYLTGVYEQYF. The CDR3 DNA reads TGCGCCAGCAGTTACCTGACAGGGGTGTACGAGCAGTACTTC.

The chain employs TRBV12-3 or TRBV12-4 and TRBJ2-1, with D unresolved. The ends were cut back, 5 bases at V and 0 bases at J, with 5 bases in the middle. The CDR3 runs 13 residues. CDR3 region: CASSRGSYNEQFF. For the CDR3, the DNA is TGTGCCAGCAGTAGAGGCTCCTACAATGAGCAGTTCTTC.

This rearrangement joins TRBV5-5 to TRBJ1-2; no clear D gene. CDR1 is SGHKS and CDR2 is YYEKEE in the germline V gene (reference sequence). V lost 3 bases to trimming and J lost 3 bases, with 9 bases between them. The CDR3 loop spans 13 amino acids. CDR3 DNA: TGTGCCAGCAGCTCTGACACCTACTATGGCTACACCTTC. Its translation: CASSSDTYYGYTF.

The chain employs TRBV4-3 and TRBJ2-3; 8 nucleotides align to TRBD2. The length of the CDR3 is 13 residues. Germline trimming cut 8 bases from V and 4 bases from J; bases unmatched to any gene: 5. Germline V gene data show CDR1 as LGHNA and CDR2 as YSLEER. The CDR3 region is CASSGGAADTQYF. The CDR3 DNA is TGCGCCAGCTCGGGGGGGGCAGCAGATACGCAGTATTTT.

This chain links TRBV9 with TRBJ2-1; D possibly corresponds to TRBD2 (6 bases). Per germline, CDR1 SGDLS and CDR2 YYNGEE. V was cut by 3 bases and J by 12 bases, with 16 bases left in between. There are 13 residues in the CDR3. DNA of the CDR3: TGTGCCAGCAGCGGACCAGTGACTAGTCGGCAGTTCTTC. It is translated as CASSGPVTSRQFF.

This chain uses TRBV7-9 with TRBJ2-7, with D possibly matching TRBD2 (5 bases). Germline CDR1 reads SEHNR; CDR2 reads FQNEAQ (reference sequence). The CDR3 sequence is 16 residues long. V was trimmed by 0 bases and J by 4 bases, leaving 16 bases between them. As DNA, the CDR3 is TGTGCCAGCAGCTTAGCGTCACTAGGGTTAGGGTACGAGCAGTACTTC. Translation gives CASSLASLGLGYEQYF.

The chain carries TRBV12-3 or TRBV12-4 and TRBJ2-1; 8 nucleotides match TRBD1. The CDR3 is made up of 13 amino acids. J gave up 15 bases and V 5 bases, and 12 bases lay outside the gene matches. The CDR3 loop is CASSLGPDRVPFF. CDR3 DNA: TGTGCCAGCAGTCTCGGCCCGGACAGGGTTCCGTTCTTC.

The genes are TRBV5-4 and TRBJ2-2; no firm D call. The CDR3 loop spans 15 amino acids. V lost 2 bases to trimming and J lost 2 bases, with 10 bases between them. CDR1 and CDR2 (germline): SGHNT, YYREEE (reference sequence). CDR3 sequence (DNA): TGTGCCAGCAGCTTCGGCGGAACAAACACCGGGGAGCTGTTTTTT. It is translated as CASSFGGTNTGELFF.

The chain has TRBV5-5 and TRBJ1-6; TRBD1 aligns across 9 bases. CDR1 and CDR2 from the germline V gene are SGHKS and YYEKEE (reference sequence). CDR3 length equals 13 residues. V dropped 3 bases and J dropped 8; count of bases not matched to a gene: 0. The CDR3 loop reads CASSWTGDSPLHF. The CDR3 DNA reads TGTGCCAGCAGCTGGACAGGGGATTCACCCCTCCACTTT. Complete variable domain (other parts from reference TRBV5-5 and TRBJ1-6): DAGVTQSPTHLIKTRGQQVTLRCSPISGHKSVSWYQQVLGQGPQFIFQYYEKEERGRGNFPDRFSARQFPNYSSELNVNALLLGDSALYLCASSWTGDSPLHFGNGTRLTVT.

The rearrangement uses TRBV19 and TRBJ1-5; the D gene is possibly TRBD1 (6 bases). Looked up from germline, CDR1 is LNHDA and CDR2 is SQIVND (reference sequence). The CDR3 loop spans 13 amino acids. V was pared by 9 bases and J by 4 bases, with 13 bases between. The CDR3 region is CASLGHTNQPQHF. CDR3 nucleotide sequence: TGTGCCAGCCTGGGACACACTAATCAGCCCCAGCATTTT.

This chain uses TRBV28 with TRBJ2-7; 7 bases line up with TRBD2. CDR1 and CDR2 from the germline V gene are MDHEN and SYDVKM. J gave up 0 bases and V 5 bases, and 4 bases lay outside the gene matches. The CDR3 consists of 14 residues. The CDR3 region has the DNA TGTGCCAGCAGTAAGGGCGGGAGCTCCTACGAGCAGTACTTC. Translation gives CASSKGGSSYEQYF. Based on the CDR3 plus reference TRBV28 and TRBJ2-7, the full variable domain is DVKVTQSSRYLVKRTGEKVFLECVQDMDHENMFWYRQDPGLGLRLIYFSYDVKMKEKGDIPEGYSVSREKKERFSLILESASTNQTSMYLCASSKGGSSYEQYFGPGTRLTVT.

This clone was found once. The chain combines TRBV6-2 or TRBV6-3 with TRBJ2-3; the D is unclear. The germline CDR1 and CDR2 sequences are MNHEY and SVGEGT. The V end lost 1 base, the J end lost 4 bases, and 6 bases lay between the germline ends. The CDR3 contains 13 residues. CDR3 amino acids: CASSYLPADTQYF. In DNA, the CDR3 is TGTGCCAGCAGTTACTTACCGGCAGATACGCAGTATTTT.

The V call is TRBV5-1, the J call TRBJ1-1; 9 bases match TRBD1. Per the germline V gene, CDR1 is SGHRS and CDR2 is YFSETQ. The CDR3 consists of 14 residues. V shed 2 bases and J 5 bases; nucleotides not matched to a gene: 4. The CDR3 DNA is TGCGCCAGCAGCTTAAACAGGGGGCAAACTGAAGCTTTCTTT. Translated: CASSLNRGQTEAFF. The full variable domain, completed using reference TRBV5-1 and TRBJ1-1, is KAGVTQTPRYLIKTRGQQVTLSCSPISGHRSVSWYQQTPGQGLQFLFEYFSETQRNKGNFPGRFSGRQFSNSRSEMNVSTLELGDSALYLCASSLNRGQTEAFFGQGTRLTVV.

V gene TRBV5-1 combines with J gene TRBJ2-1; D may be TRBD1 (6 bases). CDR1 and CDR2 from the germline V gene are SGHRS and YFSETQ. This CDR3 has 15 residues. V was clipped by 4 bases and J by 10 bases, with 21 bases between them. The CDR3 spells CASSIIQGLQWEQFF. In DNA, the CDR3 is TGCGCCAGCAGCATCATCCAGGGGCTACAATGGGAGCAGTTCTTC.

The chain couples TRBV5-6 to TRBJ2-3, with 14 nucleotides matching TRBD2. CDR3 length: 16 residues. CDR1 and CDR2 from the germline V gene are SGHDT and YYEEEE. V lost 4 bases, J lost 3 bases, and 4 bases stayed unmatched. The CDR3 reads CASSLGLAGGTDTQYF. DNA of the CDR3: TGTGCCAGCAGCCTCGGACTAGCGGGAGGAACAGATACGCAGTATTTT. The full variable domain, in which reference TRBV5-6 and TRBJ2-3 provide the parts outside the CDR3, is DAGVTQSPTHLIKTRGQQVTLRCSPKSGHDTVSWYQQALGQGPQFIFQYYEEEERQRGNFPDRFSGHQFPNYSSELNVNALLLGDSALYLCASSLGLAGGTDTQYFGPGTRLTVL.

This clone was observed a few times. The rearrangement joins TRBV29-1 to TRBJ1-1; TRBD1 agrees at 7 bases. Germline lookup yields CDR1 SQVTM and CDR2 ANQGSEA. This CDR3 region has 10 residues. V gave up 4 bases and J gave up 12 bases; unmatched junction bases: 5. CDR3 bases: TGCAGCGTTGTACTACAGGGGTCTTTCTTT. Its protein is CSVVLQGSFF.

The chain's CDR3 is CASSRTRAGELFF. The CDR3 region has the DNA TGTGCCAGCAGCCGTACTAGAGCCGGGGAGCTGTTTTTT. The V gene is TRBV9, the J gene TRBJ2-2, with a weak D call TRBD2 (5 bases). Trimming took 4 bases from V and 6 from J, leaving 10 bases between them. Looked up from germline, CDR1 is SGDLS and CDR2 is YYNGEE. This CDR3 has 13 amino acids. The variable domain in full, with the rest retrieved from reference TRBV9 and TRBJ2-2, is DSGVTQTPKHLITATGQRVTLRCSPRSGDLSVYWYQQSLDQGLQFLIQYYNGEERAKGNILERFSAQQFPDLHSELNLSSLELGDSALYFCASSRTRAGELFFGEGSRLTVL.